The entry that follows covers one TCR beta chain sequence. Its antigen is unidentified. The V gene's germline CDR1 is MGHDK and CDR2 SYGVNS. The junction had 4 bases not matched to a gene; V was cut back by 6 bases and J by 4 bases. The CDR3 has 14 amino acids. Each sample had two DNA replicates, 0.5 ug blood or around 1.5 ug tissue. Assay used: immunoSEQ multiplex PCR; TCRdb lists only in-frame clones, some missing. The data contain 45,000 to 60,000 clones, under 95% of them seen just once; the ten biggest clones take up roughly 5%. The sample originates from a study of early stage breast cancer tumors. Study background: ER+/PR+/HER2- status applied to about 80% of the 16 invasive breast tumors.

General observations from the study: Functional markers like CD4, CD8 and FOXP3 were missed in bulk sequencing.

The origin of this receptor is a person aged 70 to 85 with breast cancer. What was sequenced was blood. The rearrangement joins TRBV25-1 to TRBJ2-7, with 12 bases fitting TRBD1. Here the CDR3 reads CASRGTGGLYEQYF. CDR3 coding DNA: TGTGCCAGCAGAGGGACAGGGGGCCTTTACGAGCAGTACTTC.